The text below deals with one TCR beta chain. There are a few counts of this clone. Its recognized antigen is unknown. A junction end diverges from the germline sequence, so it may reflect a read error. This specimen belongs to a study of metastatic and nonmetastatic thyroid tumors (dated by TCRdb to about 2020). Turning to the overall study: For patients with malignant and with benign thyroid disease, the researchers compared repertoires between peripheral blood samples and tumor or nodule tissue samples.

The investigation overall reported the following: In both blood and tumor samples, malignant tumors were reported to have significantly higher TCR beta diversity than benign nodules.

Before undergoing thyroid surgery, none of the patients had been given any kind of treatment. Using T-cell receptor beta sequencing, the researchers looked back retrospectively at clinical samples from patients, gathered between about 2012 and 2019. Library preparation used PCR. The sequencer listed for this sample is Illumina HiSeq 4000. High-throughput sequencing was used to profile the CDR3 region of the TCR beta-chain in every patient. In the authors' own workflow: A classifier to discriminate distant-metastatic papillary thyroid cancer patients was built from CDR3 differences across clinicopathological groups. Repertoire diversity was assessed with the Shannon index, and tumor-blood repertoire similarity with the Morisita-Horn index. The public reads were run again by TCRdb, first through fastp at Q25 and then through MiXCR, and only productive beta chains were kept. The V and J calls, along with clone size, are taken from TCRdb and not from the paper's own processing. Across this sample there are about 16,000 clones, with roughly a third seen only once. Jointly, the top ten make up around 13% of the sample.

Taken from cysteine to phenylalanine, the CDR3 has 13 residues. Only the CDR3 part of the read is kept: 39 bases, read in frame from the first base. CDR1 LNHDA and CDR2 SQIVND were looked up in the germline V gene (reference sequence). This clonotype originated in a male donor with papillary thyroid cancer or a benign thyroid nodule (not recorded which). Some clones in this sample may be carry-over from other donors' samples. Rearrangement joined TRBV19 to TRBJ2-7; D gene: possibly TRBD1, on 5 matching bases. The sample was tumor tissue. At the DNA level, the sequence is TGCGCCAGCAGCCGAGACAGAGCCTACGGGCAGTACTTC. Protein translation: CASSRDRAYGQYF.